This T cell receptor (beta chain) comes out of a study of blood T cell repertoires in COVID-19. Study summary: Whether acute or convalescent, the COVID-19 samples came from the United States, Italy and Spain. Nucleic acid was either cDNA or gDNA, and it came from T cells, B-cell-depleted T cells, or PBMCs.

CDR3 size: 15 residues. Per germline, CDR1 LGHNA and CDR2 YSLEER. Trimming took off 4 bases at V and 3 bases at J, with 14 bases between the two ends. Under the authors' procedure: Amplification from reference gene primers served as the basis for estimated nucleated cell counts. Method: immunoSEQ multiplex PCR; TCRdb's copy keeps in-frame clones and lacks some. For V, J and clone size, that table is used; D and trimming come from the DNA. This table has 180,000 or so clones, roughly 87% appearing once. V and J are TRBV4-3 and TRBJ2-3; TRBD2 is a possible D gene (5 bases). What was sequenced was peripheral blood. The TCR sequence derives from a woman aged 50 to 60 with acute or convalescent COVID-19. The DNA of the CDR3 is TGCGCCAGCAGCCCTTATGGGGAGAAGACAGATACGCAGTATTTT. The encoded protein is CASSPYGEKTDTQYF.